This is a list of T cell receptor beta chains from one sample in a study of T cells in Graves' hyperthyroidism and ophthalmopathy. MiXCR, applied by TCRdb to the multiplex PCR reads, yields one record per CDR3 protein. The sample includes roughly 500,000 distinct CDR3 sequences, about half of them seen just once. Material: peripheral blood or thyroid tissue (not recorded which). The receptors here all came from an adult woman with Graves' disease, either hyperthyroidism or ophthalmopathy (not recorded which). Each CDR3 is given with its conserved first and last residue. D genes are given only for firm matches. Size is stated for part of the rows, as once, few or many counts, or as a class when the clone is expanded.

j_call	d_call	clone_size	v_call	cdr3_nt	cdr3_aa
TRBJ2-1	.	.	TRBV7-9	TGTGCCAGCAGCGACGGGACGCGGCAGTTCTTC	CASSDGTRQFF
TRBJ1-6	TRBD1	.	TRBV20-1	TGCAGTGCTAGCGCCGCGACAGGGGGTTCACCCCTCCACTTT	CSASAATGGSPLHF
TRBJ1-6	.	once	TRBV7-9	TGTTCCAGCAGCTTAGAAGGGACTAATTCACCCCTCCACTTT	CSSSLEGTNSPLHF
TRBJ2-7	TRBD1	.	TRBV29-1	TGCAGCGTGAACCGGGACAGATACTCCTACGAGCAGTACTTC	CSVNRDRYSYEQYF
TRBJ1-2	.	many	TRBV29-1	TGCAGCGACCTGACGGGAGCTAACTATGGCTACACCTTC	CSDLTGANYGYTF
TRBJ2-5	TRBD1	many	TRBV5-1	TGTGCCAGCAGCTTTGACAGGGGAGAGACCCAGTACTTC	CASSFDRGETQYF
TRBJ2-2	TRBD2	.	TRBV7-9	TGTGCCAGCAGCTCGGTAGCGGGAGGCACCGGGGAGCTGTTTTTT	CASSSVAGGTGELFF
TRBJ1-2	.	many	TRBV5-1	TGCGCCAGCAGGTCAACTGCCGGCTACACCTTC	CASRSTAGYTF
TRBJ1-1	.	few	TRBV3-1	TGTGCCAGCAGCCCGCGGCTAATCCGGCGGAACACTGAAGCTTTCTTT	CASSPRLIRRNTEAFF
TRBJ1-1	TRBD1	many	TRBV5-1	TGCGCCAGCAGCTTAGGACAGGGGGCTTCTGAAGCTTTCTTT	CASSLGQGASEAFF
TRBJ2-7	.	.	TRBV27	TGTGCCAGCAGTTTTAAGGGGCCCGTCTACGAGCAGTACTTC	CASSFKGPVYEQYF
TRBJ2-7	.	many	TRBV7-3	TGTGCCAGCAGCCCGGGACTCCCCTACGAGCAGTACTTC	CASSPGLPYEQYF
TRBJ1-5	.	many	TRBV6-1	TGTGCCAGCGGGCTGGCAGAGAATAGCAATCAGCCCCAGCATTTT	CASGLAENSNQPQHF
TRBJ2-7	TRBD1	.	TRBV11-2	TGTGCCAGCAGCTTGTCCAGGGGGATACACGAGCAGTACTTC	CASSLSRGIHEQYF
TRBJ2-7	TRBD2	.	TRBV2	TGTGCCAGCAGGGAGGGACTAGCGGGAGTTTCCTACGAGCAGTACTTC	CASREGLAGVSYEQYF
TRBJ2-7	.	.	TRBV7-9	TGTGCCAGCAGCGAACAGAGGGGCTACGAGCAGTACTTC	CASSEQRGYEQYF
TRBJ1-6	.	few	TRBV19	TGTGCCAGTAGTCAGTCGGGTTCTTCCTCACCCCTCCACTTT	CASSQSGSSSPLHF
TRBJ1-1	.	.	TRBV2	TGTGCCAGCGCCGGCGGGACACCGGGAGTGGCTTTCTTT	CASAGGTPGVAFF
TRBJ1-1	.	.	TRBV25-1	TGTGCCAGCAGCTCCCACGGACGGGGGGGCCATAACACTGAAGCTTTCTTT	CASSSHGRGGHNTEAFF
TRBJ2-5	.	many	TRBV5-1	TGCGCCAGCAGCTTGGCCACAGGCCCCCAAGAGACCCAGTACTTC	CASSLATGPQETQYF
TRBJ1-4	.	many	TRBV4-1	TGCGCCAGCAGCCAAGACTTAACCTCCCCGGGATGGGCTAATGAAAAACTGTTTTTT	CASSQDLTSPGWANEKLFF
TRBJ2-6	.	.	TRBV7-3	TGTGCCAGCAGCTTAATCCCGCAGGGTGGGACTGAAGCTTTC	CASSLIPQGGTEAF
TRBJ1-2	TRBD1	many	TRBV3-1	TGTGCCAGCAGCCAAGACAGGGGGCGCGGCTATGGCTACACCTTC	CASSQDRGRGYGYTF
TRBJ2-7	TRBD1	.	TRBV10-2	TGCGCCAGCAGCGGGACAGGGGGTAGGGAGCAGTACTTC	CASSGTGGREQYF
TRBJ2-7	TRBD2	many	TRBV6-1	TGTGCCAGCAGTGGTCCCACCAGCGGGAGAGGTGAGCAGTACTTC	CASSGPTSGRGEQYF
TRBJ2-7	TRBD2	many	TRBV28	TGTGCCAGCCAAAGCAGCGGGACCTACGAGCAGTACTTC	CASQSSGTYEQYF
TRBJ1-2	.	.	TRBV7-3	TGTGCCAGCAGCTTGGATCCGATCTATGGCTACACCTTC	CASSLDPIYGYTF
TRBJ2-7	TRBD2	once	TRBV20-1	TGCAGTGCGTCTCCTCATCGGGAGGGAGTCTCCTACGAGCAGTACTTC	CSASPHREGVSYEQYF
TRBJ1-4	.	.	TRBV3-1	TGTGCCAGCAGCCAAGCTGGGGAGGAAGATGAAAAACTGTTTTTT	CASSQAGEEDEKLFF
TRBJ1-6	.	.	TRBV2	TGTGCCAGCAGTTTTCCTGGGAATATGTCACCCCTCCACTTT	CASSFPGNMSPLHF
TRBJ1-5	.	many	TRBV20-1	TGCAGTGCTAGAGATGAAGGGCGGGCTTTAATCACCAATCAGCCCCAGCATTTT	CSARDEGRALITNQPQHF
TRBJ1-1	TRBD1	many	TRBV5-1	TGCGCCAGCAGCTTAGAGGGGGCCGGCACTGAAGCTTTCTTT	CASSLEGAGTEAFF
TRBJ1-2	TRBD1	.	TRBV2	TGTGCCAGCGGGGGACAGGGGGCCTATGGCTACACCTTC	CASGGQGAYGYTF
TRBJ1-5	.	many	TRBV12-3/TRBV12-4	TGTGCCAGCAGTCCTCGACGGATTAGCAATCAGCCCCAGCATTTT	CASSPRRISNQPQHF
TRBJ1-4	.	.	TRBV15	TGTGCCACCAGCAGAGATATGGGGGGCGCGAAGGAAAAACTGTTTTTT	CATSRDMGGAKEKLFF
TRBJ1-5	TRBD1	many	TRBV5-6	TGTGCCAGCAGCTTTGGGGGACAGGGCGATCAGCCCCAGCATTTT	CASSFGGQGDQPQHF
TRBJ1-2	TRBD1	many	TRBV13	TGTGCCAGCAGCGTACCTTCCGGGACAGTTTTGCCGTTTAACTATGGCTACACCTTC	CASSVPSGTVLPFNYGYTF
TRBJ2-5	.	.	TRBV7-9	TGTGCCAGCAGTCTCCCTGGGAGGACCCAGTACTTC	CASSLPGRTQYF
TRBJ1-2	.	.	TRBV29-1	TGCAGCGTTGCGAGTCAGGCCTATGGCTACACCTTC	CSVASQAYGYTF
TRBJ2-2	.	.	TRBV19	TGTGCCAGTAGTATAAGGTCCTGGAGGGCCAACACCGGGGAGCTGTTTTTT	CASSIRSWRANTGELFF